This TCR beta chain was identified during a study of T cells after posttransplantation cyclophosphamide. The protocol was immunoSEQ multiplex PCR, while the TCRdb copy is restricted to in-frame clones and leaves out a portion. The sample shows tens of thousands of clones, none of them appearing just once. This clone came up many times. Trimming removed 2 bases from V and 2 bases from J, with 9 bases in between. The length of the CDR3 is 14 residues. CDR1 is SNHLY and CDR2 is FYNNEI in the germline V gene. The chain employs TRBV2 and TRBJ1-1; D is ambiguous. The specimen was PBMCs. The clonotype comes from a woman aged 55-70 years in good health, CMV-negative, and a related stem cell transplant donor. CDR3: CASSESRFNTEAFF. CDR3 nucleotides: TGTGCCAGCAGTGAATCCAGATTCAACACTGAAGCTTTCTTT.